The clone carrying this T cell receptor (beta chain) was observed a handful of times. This specimen belongs to a study of patients and donors after allogeneic stem cell transplantation. Trimming left V 3 bases short and J 5 bases short, with 17 bases between. This CDR3 contains 17 residues. Germline values: CDR1 LGHNA, CDR2 YSLEER. Via MiXCR, TCRdb re-called the RT-PCR reads, giving one row per CDR3 protein. The table includes some 960,000 distinct CDR3 sequences, approximately 19% detected once. The V and J genes are TRBV4-3 and TRBJ1-6, with a possible D match to TRBD1 (5 bases). The sequenced sample was blood, either unsorted or a sorted T cell fraction (not recorded which). The clonotype was recovered from a human donor who was either an allogeneic HSCT recipient or a stem cell or donor lymphocyte infusion donor (not recorded which). It is not recorded whose cells these are; they may come from a transplant donor. This chain's CDR3 is CASSQDGGGRNNSPLHF. CDR3 nucleotide sequence: TGCGCCAGCAGCCAGGACGGGGGGGGTCGGAATAATTCACCCCTCCACTTT.